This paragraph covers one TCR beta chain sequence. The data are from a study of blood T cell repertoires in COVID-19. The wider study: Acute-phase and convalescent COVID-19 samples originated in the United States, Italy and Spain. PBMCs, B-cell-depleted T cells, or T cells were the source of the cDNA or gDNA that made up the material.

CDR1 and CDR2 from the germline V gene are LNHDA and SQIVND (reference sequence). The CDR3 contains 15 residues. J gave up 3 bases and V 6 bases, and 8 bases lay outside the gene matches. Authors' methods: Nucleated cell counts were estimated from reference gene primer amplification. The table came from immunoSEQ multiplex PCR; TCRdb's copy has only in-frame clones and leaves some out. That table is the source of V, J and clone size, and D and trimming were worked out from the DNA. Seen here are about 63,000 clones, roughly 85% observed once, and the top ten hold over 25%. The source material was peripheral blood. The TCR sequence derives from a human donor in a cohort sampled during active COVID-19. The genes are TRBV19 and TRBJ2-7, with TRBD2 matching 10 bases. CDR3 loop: CASSQLAGYSYEQYF. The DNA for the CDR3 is TGTGCCAGTAGCCAACTAGCGGGGTATAGCTACGAGCAGTACTTC.